Sequencing of this TCR beta chain was carried out in a study of technical replicates of blood from a few donors. Germline CDR1 and CDR2: SGHNT and YENEEA. Trimming cost V 1 base and J 1 base, with 10 bases left between them. The CDR3 is made up of 15 amino acids. Profiling relied on immunoSEQ multiplex PCR, and the TCRdb table lists in-frame clones only, not all of them. The sample holds approximately 90,000 clones, about 95% seen once. The sequenced sample consisted of T cells isolated from PBMCs. This chain uses TRBV11-3 with TRBJ1-1; D gene uncertain. The sequence was obtained from a human donor in good health. CDR3 DNA: TGTGCCAGCAGCTTAGGAGCGGATTCGAACACTGAAGCTTTCTTT. It encodes CASSLGADSNTEAFF.